This T cell receptor (beta chain) was found in a study of shared clonotypes between healthy human individuals. Findings and caveats of the study: Tissues were not sampled, only blood, and their repertoires likely differ. Relative to their counterparts shared across all four donors, non-shared clonotypes exhibited diminished generation probabilities. Several donors showed sharing of around 5% of naive CD4 clonotypes.

Trimming removed 0 bases from V and 0 bases from J; junction bases left unmatched: 6. This CDR3 comprises 17 residues. Germline CDR1 and CDR2: SGHRS and YFSETQ. Libraries were prepared by immunoSEQ multiplex PCR; TCRdb keeps only in-frame clonotypes and omits some of them. This sample carries 2,500,000 or so clones, 90% to 95% of them seen once, and the ten largest clones take about 0.13%. This clone was seen just once. Antigen unknown. This receptor was obtained from a man between 18 and 35 years old in good health. The chain has TRBV5-1 and TRBJ1-3, with 7 positions matching TRBD1. Sequences were obtained from naive CD4+ T cells sorted from blood. Subset in this sample: CD45RA+ positively selected. The CDR3 nucleotides are TGCGCCAGCAGCTTGGCGGACAGGCCCTACTCTGGAAACACCATATATTTT. As protein: CASSLADRPYSGNTIYF. The full variable domain, with the rest looked up from reference TRBV5-1 and TRBJ1-3, is KAGVTQTPRYLIKTRGQQVTLSCSPISGHRSVSWYQQTPGQGLQFLFEYFSETQRNKGNFPGRFSGRQFSNSRSEMNVSTLELGDSALYLCASSLADRPYSGNTIYFGEGSWLTVV.